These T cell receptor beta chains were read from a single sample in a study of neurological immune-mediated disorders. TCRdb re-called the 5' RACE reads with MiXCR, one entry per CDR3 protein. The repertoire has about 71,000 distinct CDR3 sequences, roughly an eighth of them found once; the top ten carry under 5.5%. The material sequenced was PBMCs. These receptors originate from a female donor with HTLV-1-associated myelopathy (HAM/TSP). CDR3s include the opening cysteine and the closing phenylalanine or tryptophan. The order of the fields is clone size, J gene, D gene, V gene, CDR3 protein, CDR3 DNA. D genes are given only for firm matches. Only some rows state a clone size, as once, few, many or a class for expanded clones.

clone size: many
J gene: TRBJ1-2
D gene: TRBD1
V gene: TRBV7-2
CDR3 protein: CASSARQGSYGYTF
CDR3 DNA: TGTGCCAGCAGCGCAAGACAGGGTTCTTATGGCTACACCTTC

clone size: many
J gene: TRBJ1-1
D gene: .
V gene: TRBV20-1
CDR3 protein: CSARDIRRGNTEAFF
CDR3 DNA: TGCAGTGCTAGAGATATAAGGAGAGGGAACACTGAAGCTTTCTTT

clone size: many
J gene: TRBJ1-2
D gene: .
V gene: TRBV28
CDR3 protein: CASSPTGYGYTF
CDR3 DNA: TGTGCCAGCAGTCCAACAGGGTATGGCTACACCTTC

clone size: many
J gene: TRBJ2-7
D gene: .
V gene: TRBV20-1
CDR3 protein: CSAREGGPLAYEQYF
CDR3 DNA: TGCAGTGCCAGGGAAGGAGGTCCTTTGGCCTACGAGCAGTACTTC

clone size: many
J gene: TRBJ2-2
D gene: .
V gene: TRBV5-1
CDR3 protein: CASSLFGGELFF
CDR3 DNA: TGCGCCAGCAGCTTGTTCGGAGGGGAGCTGTTTTTT

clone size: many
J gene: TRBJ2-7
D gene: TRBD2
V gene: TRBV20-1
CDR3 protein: CSARKAGVNSYEQYF
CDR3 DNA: TGCAGTGCTAGGAAAGCGGGGGTAAACTCCTACGAGCAGTACTTC

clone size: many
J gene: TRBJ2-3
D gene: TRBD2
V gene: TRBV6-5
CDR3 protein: CASSAPGSGGSTDTQYF
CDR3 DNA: TGTGCCAGCAGCGCCCCGGGTAGCGGGGGAAGCACAGATACGCAGTATTTT

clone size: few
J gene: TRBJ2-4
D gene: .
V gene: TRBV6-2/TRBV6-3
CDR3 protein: CASSYVLPGENIQYF
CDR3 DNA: TGTGCCAGCAGTTACGTACTCCCAGGGGAAAACATTCAGTACTTC

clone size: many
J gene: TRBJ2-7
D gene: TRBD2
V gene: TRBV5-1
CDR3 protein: CASSSAGGPYEQYF
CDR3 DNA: TGCGCCAGCAGCTCAGCGGGGGGGCCGTACGAGCAGTACTTC

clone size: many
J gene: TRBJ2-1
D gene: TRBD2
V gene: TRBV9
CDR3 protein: CASSVAPLAGHVPLNEQFF
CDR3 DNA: TGTGCCAGCAGCGTAGCTCCGTTAGCGGGGCACGTTCCCCTCAATGAGCAGTTCTTC

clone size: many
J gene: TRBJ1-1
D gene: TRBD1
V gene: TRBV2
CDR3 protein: CASSRQGRGTEAFF
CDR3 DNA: TGTGCCAGCAGTCGACAGGGCCGGGGCACTGAAGCTTTCTTT

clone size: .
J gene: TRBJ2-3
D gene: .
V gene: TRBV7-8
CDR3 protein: CASSLVGAGGRTDTQYF
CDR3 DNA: TGTGCCAGCAGCTTAGTGGGCGCGGGTGGGCGCACAGATACGCAGTATTTT

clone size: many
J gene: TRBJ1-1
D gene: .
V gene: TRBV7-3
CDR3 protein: CASSPRAGGGNTEAFF
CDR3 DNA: TGTGCCAGCAGCCCCCGAGCGGGGGGTGGGAACACTGAAGCTTTCTTT

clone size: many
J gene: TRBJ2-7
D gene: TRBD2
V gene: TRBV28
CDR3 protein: CASTWGGGEQYF
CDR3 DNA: TGTGCCAGCACCTGGGGGGGGGGAGAGCAGTACTTC

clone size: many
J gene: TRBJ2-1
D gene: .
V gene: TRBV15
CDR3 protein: CATSARTRSSYNEQFF
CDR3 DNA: TGTGCCACCAGCGCAAGGACCAGGAGCTCCTACAATGAGCAGTTCTTC

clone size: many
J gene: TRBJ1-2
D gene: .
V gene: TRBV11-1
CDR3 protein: CASSRDWRGGYTF
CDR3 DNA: TGTGCCAGCAGCCGGGACTGGAGGGGTGGCTACACCTTC

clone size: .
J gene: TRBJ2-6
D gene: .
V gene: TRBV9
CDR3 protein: CTSSVEGSGANVLTF
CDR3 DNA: TGTACCAGCAGTGTAGAGGGTTCTGGGGCCAACGTCCTGACTTTC

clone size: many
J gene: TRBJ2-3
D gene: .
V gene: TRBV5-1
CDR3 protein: CASSLEGARDTQYF
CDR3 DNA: TGCGCCAGCAGCTTGGAAGGGGCCCGAGATACGCAGTATTTT

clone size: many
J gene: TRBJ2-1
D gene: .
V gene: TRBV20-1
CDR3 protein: CSARKQGTEQFF
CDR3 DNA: TGCAGTGCTAGGAAGCAGGGTACTGAGCAGTTCTTC

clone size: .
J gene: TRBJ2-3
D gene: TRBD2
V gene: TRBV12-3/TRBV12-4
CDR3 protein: CASSPSGGASHTQYF
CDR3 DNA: TGTGCCAGCAGTCCTAGCGGGGGGGCCTCGCATACGCAGTATTTT

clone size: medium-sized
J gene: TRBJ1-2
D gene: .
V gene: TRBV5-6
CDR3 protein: CASSLEVYGYTF
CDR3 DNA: TGTGCCAGCAGCTTGGAGGTCTATGGCTACACCTTC

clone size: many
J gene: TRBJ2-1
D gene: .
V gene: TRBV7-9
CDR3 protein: CASRSGGPSYNEQFF
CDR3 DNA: TGTGCCAGCAGGTCCGGGGGCCCCTCCTACAATGAGCAGTTCTTC

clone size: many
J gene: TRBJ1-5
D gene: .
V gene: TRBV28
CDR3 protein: CASSLEVMGGPEHF
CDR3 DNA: TGTGCCAGCAGTTTAGAAGTAATGGGCGGTCCGGAGCATTTT

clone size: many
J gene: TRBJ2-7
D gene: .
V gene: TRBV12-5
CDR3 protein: CASRTQGEGFEQYF
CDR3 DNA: TGTGCTAGCCGCACACAGGGGGAGGGGTTCGAGCAGTACTTC

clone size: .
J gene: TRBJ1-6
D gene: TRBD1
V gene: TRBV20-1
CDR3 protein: CSAAGTGGSSPLHF
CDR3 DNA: TGCAGTGCGGCCGGGACAGGGGGTAGTTCACCCCTCCACTTT

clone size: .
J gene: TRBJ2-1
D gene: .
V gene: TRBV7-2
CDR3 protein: CASSLVAGAVYNEQFF
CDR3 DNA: TGTGCCAGCAGCTTAGTGGCGGGGGCGGTATACAATGAGCAGTTCTTC

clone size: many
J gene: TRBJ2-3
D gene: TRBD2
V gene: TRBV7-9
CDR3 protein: CASSSRGGSTDTQYF
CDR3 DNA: TGTGCCAGCAGCTCTCGCGGGGGGAGCACAGATACGCAGTATTTT

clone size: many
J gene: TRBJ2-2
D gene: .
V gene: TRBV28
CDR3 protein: CASSLMAVNRNTGELFF
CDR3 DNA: TGTGCCAGCAGTTTAATGGCGGTAAATAGGAACACCGGGGAGCTGTTTTTT

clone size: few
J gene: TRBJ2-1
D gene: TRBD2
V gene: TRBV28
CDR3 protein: CASSLGLAGANEQFF
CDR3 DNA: TGTGCCAGCAGTCTCGGACTAGCGGGGGCCAATGAGCAGTTCTTC

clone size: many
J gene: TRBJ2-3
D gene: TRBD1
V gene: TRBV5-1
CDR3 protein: CASSFTRGRDTQYF
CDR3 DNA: TGCGCCAGCAGCTTTACCAGGGGGCGAGATACGCAGTATTTT

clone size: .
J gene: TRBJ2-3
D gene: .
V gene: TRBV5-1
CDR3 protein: CDSSLGGRTDTQYF
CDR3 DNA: TGCGACAGCAGCTTGGGCGGGCGCACAGATACGCAGTATTTT